This T cell receptor beta chain came from a study of human T cells and chemical hapten exposure. Time point reported: patch test 2, 6 weeks after DPC sensitization. Sample treatment: therapeutic diphenylcyclopropenone sensitization with weekly scalp DPC. Unique molecular identifiers were affixed to discrete cDNA molecules within the library. TCRdb recomputed calls from the RACE reads with MiXCR, one row per CDR3 protein. The sample contains some 100,000 distinct CDR3 sequences, 7% to 10% of which appear only once. V lost 2 bases to trimming and J lost 3 bases, with 14 bases between them. The CDR3 loop spans 15 amino acids. The germline gives CDR1 SGHTA, CDR2 FQGNSA.

The sequenced sample was whole blood, obtained in connection with sensitization to the hapten diphenylcyclopropenone (DPC). The genes are TRBV7-2 and TRBJ2-7; tentative D call: TRBD2 (6 bases). The sequence came from a woman aged 40 to 50 with alopecia areata. Some clones in this sample may be carry-over from other donors' samples. This chain's CDR3 is CASSLTGGSYYEQYF. The CDR3 DNA sequence: TGTGCCAGCAGCTTAACTGGGGGGAGTTACTACGAGCAGTACTTC.